The sequence of this T cell receptor beta chain was determined in a study of blood T cells in healthy people across ages. Of note for this clonotype: As yet, its antigen is unknown. One end of the junction fails to match germline, which may point to a read error.

It was with a sample-barcoded 5' primer and a J-beta primer mix that a second PCR of roughly 7 to 11 cycles was run. TCRdb recomputed calls from the 5' RACE reads with MiXCR, one row per CDR3 protein. The data hold under 1 million distinct CDR3 sequences, with under 45% observed a single time. Notes on the study in general: Naive and antigen-experienced cells were not separated, limiting conclusive comparison. The study found TCR beta diversity correlated strongly with naive T cell percentage.

The CDR3 spans 14 residues. The germline V gene has CDR1 PRHDT and CDR2 FYEKMQ (reference sequence). Each sample had at least 7 million PBMCs isolated. This sequence originates from a man between 60 and 70 years old in good health. The source material was blood. This rearrangement joins TRBV13 to TRBJ1-5; 7 bases fit TRBD1. The CDR3 DNA reads TGTGCCAGCAGCGTAGCAGGGGGGGATCATCCCCAGCATTTT. Translated: CASSVAGGDHPQHF.